This T cell receptor (beta chain) was captured by sequencing in a study of blood T cell repertoires in COVID-19. The overall study: Spain, Italy and the United States supplied samples that represented acute and convalescent COVID-19. T cells, B-cell-depleted T cells, or PBMCs provided the cDNA or gDNA that served as material.

Per germline, CDR1 MNHNS and CDR2 SASEGT. The CDR3 covers 12 residues. Trimming stripped 2 bases from V and 6 bases from J, with 4 bases between. Authors' analysis steps: The assay estimated nucleated cells by amplifying reference gene primers. Some clones are missing from TCRdb's copy, which holds only in-frame ones; the method was immunoSEQ multiplex PCR. V and J calls and clone size are copied from that table; D and trimming were computed from the DNA. The table includes under 200,000 clones, about four fifths detected once. The TCR was taken from a woman of 80 years or more with acute or convalescent COVID-19. This rearrangement joins TRBV6-1 to TRBJ1-4; D unresolved. Sequenced sample: peripheral blood. As DNA, the CDR3 is TGTGCCAGCAGTGAACCGGATGAAAAACTGTTTTTT. The encoded protein is CASSEPDEKLFF.